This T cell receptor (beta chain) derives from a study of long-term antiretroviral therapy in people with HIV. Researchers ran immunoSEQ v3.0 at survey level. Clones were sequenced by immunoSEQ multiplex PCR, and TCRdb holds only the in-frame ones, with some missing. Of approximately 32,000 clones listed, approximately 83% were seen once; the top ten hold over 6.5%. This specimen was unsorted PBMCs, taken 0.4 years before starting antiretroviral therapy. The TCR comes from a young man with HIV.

The CDR3 DNA reads TGTGCCAGCAGCCGGGTGAGGGCACACACCGGGGAGCTGTTTTTT. Protein sequence: CASSRVRAHTGELFF. This rearrangement joins TRBV7-9 to TRBJ2-2; D is possibly TRBD2 (5 bases). The CDR3 totals 15 residues. CDR1 is SEHNR and CDR2 is FQNEAQ in the germline V gene (reference sequence). The ends were cut back, 5 bases at V and 3 bases at J, with 13 bases in the middle.